This TCR beta chain derives from a study of Graves' ophthalmopathy and Graves' hyperthyroidism. Study-wide points: Blood shared most expanded thyroid clonotypes above 0.001 frequency. The model's ophthalmopathy progression predictions had approximately 69% sensitivity and over 72% specificity.

The germline V gene encodes CDR1 SGHRS and CDR2 YFSETQ. The CDR3 totals 15 residues. The V and J ends lost 0 bases and 6 bases respectively, with 15 bases between them. RNA transcripts served as template for amplifying TCR beta CDR3 sequences. After a first-round RT-PCR with HTBI primers, a second-round multiplex PCR was run. Each CDR3 protein is one row after TCRdb ran MiXCR on the multiplex PCR reads. The sample includes almost 750,000 distinct CDR3 sequences, 40% of them seen just once. For donors with ophthalmopathy, the disease showed moderate-to-severe activity, reached CAS ≥3 and NOSPECS ≥4, and had lasted under 3 months. A word on this clonotype: Its antigen is as yet unknown.

J is TRBJ1-2 and V is TRBV5-1; possible D gene TRBD1, 6 bases. This clonotype was obtained from an adult man with Graves' ophthalmopathy. Sequences were obtained from peripheral blood. CDR3 coding DNA: TGCGCCAGCAGCTTGGAGGGACAATCCCTGAATGGCTACACCTTC. Amino acid sequence: CASSLEGQSLNGYTF.